Each of the 21 T cell receptor beta chains below was sequenced from the same sample in a study of T cells in Graves' hyperthyroidism and ophthalmopathy. Regions amplified from RNA transcripts were the TCR beta CDR3 regions. The TCR CDR3 first-round RT-PCR relied on the HTBI primer set. TCRdb independently ran MiXCR on the multiplex PCR reads; one entry per CDR3 protein. The sample contains approximately 600,000 distinct CDR3 sequences, roughly 13% of which appear only once. Sample: blood. These receptors all stem from a woman in her 30s with Graves' hyperthyroidism that later progressed to Graves' ophthalmopathy.

In its sample, this clonotype was seen a few times. The V gene is TRBV10-2, the J gene TRBJ2-1, with D tentatively TRBD2 (7 bases). The V gene's germline CDR1 is WSHSY and CDR2 SAAADI. This CDR3 has 18 residues. The V gene lost 4 bases and the J gene lost 0 bases, with 19 bases spanning the gap. The CDR3 nucleotides read TGCGCCAGCAGTGGACTTGGCGGGGGCGTCCGCTCCTACAATGAGCAGTTCTTC. Amino acids: CASSGLGGGVRSYNEQFF.

As for this clonotype: Compared with germline, one end of the junction differs, possibly owing to a read error. The chain couples TRBV12-3 or TRBV12-4 to TRBJ1-1; the D is unclear. The CDR3 runs 12 residues. The CDR3 loop is CASSYSWTRAFF. Written as DNA, the CDR3 is TGTGCGAGCAGCTACTCCTGGACGAGAGCTTTCTTT.

This clonotype was recorded at least ten times. V usage is TRBV3-1 and J usage is TRBJ2-1; tentative D call: TRBD1 (6 bases). The CDR3 length is 15 residues. Deletions cut 1 base from V and 4 bases from J, with 11 bases between. Germline V gene sequence: CDR1 LGHDT, CDR2 YNNKEL (reference sequence). In nucleotides, the CDR3 is TGTGCCAGCAGCCAAGTGAGGACAGTTTACAATGAGCAGTTCTTC. Its translation is CASSQVRTVYNEQFF.

CDR3: CASSFGQLSGNTIYF. CDR3 sequence (DNA): TGTGCCAGCAGCTTCGGACAACTCTCTGGAAACACCATATATTTT. The J gene is TRBJ1-3, the V gene TRBV5-6, with D maybe TRBD1 (5 bases). Trimming took off 2 bases at V and 0 bases at J, with 9 bases between the two ends. The CDR3 extends over 15 amino acids. CDR1 is SGHDT, CDR2 YYEEEE, per germline.

The chain recombines TRBV12-3 or TRBV12-4 with TRBJ2-5, with D uncertain. V was pared by 6 bases and J by 0 bases, with 11 bases between. The CDR3 is 14 residues long. The CDR3 sequence: CASSHWQYQETQYF. The CDR3 nucleotides are TGTGCCAGCAGCCACTGGCAGTACCAAGAGACCCAGTACTTC.

In its sample, this clonotype was seen many times. J is TRBJ1-5 and V is TRBV6-1; perhaps TRBD1 as D (6 bases). Trimming removed 6 bases from V and 3 bases from J, with 18 bases in between. Germline V CDR1 and CDR2: MNHNS, SASEGT. The CDR3 contains 16 residues. The CDR3: CASSLGGASPNQPQHF. CDR3 coding DNA: TGTGCCAGCAGCCTCGGGGGGGCGTCCCCCAATCAGCCCCAGCATTTT.

Regarding this clonotype: A read error is possible here, since a much larger clone lies one base away. The chain carries TRBV30 and TRBJ2-7; perhaps TRBD1 as D (5 bases). V lost 2 bases, J lost 4 bases, and 18 bases lay in between. Germline-derived CDR1 and CDR2 are GTSNPN and SVGIG (reference sequence). The CDR3 runs 15 residues. The CDR3 DNA reads as TGTGCCTGGAGTTTCGTTTTGAGCAGGGTGTACGAGCAGTACTTC. The encoded protein is CAWSFVLSRVYEQYF.

In its sample, this clonotype was seen many times. CDR3 nucleotide sequence: TGTGCCACCAGTGCCCCGACTAGCGGGAGAGCAAATGAGCAGTTCTTC. It specifies CATSAPTSGRANEQFF. The rearrangement joins TRBV24-1 to TRBJ2-1, with TRBD2 matching over 12 bases. With V trimmed by 5 bases and J by 7 bases, 8 bases remained unmatched. In germline, CDR1 is KGHDR, CDR2 SFDVKD. This CDR3 is 16 amino acids long.

Here the CDR3 DNA reads TGTGCCAGCTCACCACCGATGGGAGGGTTCGATGAGCAGTTCTTC. The encoded protein is CASSPPMGGFDEQFF. V and J are TRBV18 and TRBJ2-1; TRBD2 matches 7 bases. Losses at the gene ends were 0 bases for V and 8 bases for J; bases not matched to a gene: 7. The CDR3 runs 15 residues. Germline V lookup: CDR1 KGHSH, CDR2 LQKENI.

This clonotype was recorded a few times. The chain links TRBV18 to TRBJ2-1, with TRBD2 identical over 9 bases. Germline lookup yields CDR1 KGHSH and CDR2 LQKENI. This CDR3 spans 17 amino acids. Trimming at V came to 5 bases and at J to 4 bases, leaving 12 bases not matched to a gene. CDR3 sequence reads: CASSRTRAGGGYNEQFF. In DNA form, the CDR3 reads TGTGCCAGCTCAAGGACCCGAGCGGGAGGAGGGTACAATGAGCAGTTCTTC.

The chain links TRBV7-2 to TRBJ2-2; 11 bases line up with TRBD1. CDR1 and CDR2 from the germline V gene are SGHTA and FQGNSA. The CDR3 covers 18 residues. The ends lost 3 bases at V and 5 bases at J; junction bases unmatched: 11. The CDR3 spells CASSFTQDRGLETGELFF. CDR3 sequence (DNA): TGTGCCAGCAGCTTCACCCAGGACAGGGGGCTCGAAACCGGGGAGCTGTTTTTT.

In its sample, this clonotype was seen a few times. This chain joins TRBV7-9 and TRBJ2-7; a possible D gene is TRBD2 (5 bases). The CDR3 consists of 16 residues. Trimming stripped 4 bases from V and 3 bases from J, with 19 bases between. Germline CDR1 and CDR2: SEHNR and FQNEAQ (reference sequence). The CDR3 loop reads CASSSLLGSEHYEQYF. In DNA, the CDR3 is TGTGCCAGCAGCTCCCTTTTGGGTAGCGAGCACTACGAGCAGTACTTC.

This sequence joins TRBV18 and TRBJ1-2; D possibly corresponds to TRBD1 (6 bases). Trimming stripped 3 bases from V and 0 bases from J, with 17 bases between. Germline CDR1 and CDR2: KGHSH and LQKENI. This CDR3 is 17 amino acids long. The CDR3 here is CASSPDPGAHANYGYTF. CDR3 bases: TGTGCCAGCTCACCGGACCCGGGGGCCCACGCTAACTATGGCTACACCTTC.

This clonotype was recorded many times. V is TRBV11-3 and J is TRBJ2-3; D possibly matches TRBD1 or TRBD2 (6 bases each). Germline-derived CDR1 and CDR2 are SGHNT and YENEEA. The CDR3 runs 16 residues. V was cut by 3 bases and J by 10 bases, with 23 bases left in between. The CDR3 nucleotides are TGTGCCAGCAGCTTTTCTGGGGCGACGACGGGGGCGCCGCAGTATTTT. Translated: CASSFSGATTGAPQYF.

This clonotype was detected many times. This chain uses TRBV12-5 with TRBJ1-2; a weak D match, TRBD1 (5 bases). The CDR3 spans 14 residues. Germline CDR1 LGHNT, CDR2 FRNRAP. V gave up 7 bases and J gave up 4 bases, with 16 bases separating them. CDR3 amino acids: CASVGDQPFYGYTF. CDR3 DNA: TGTGCTAGTGTAGGGGACCAACCCTTCTATGGCTACACCTTC.

This clonotype has only a few counts. The CDR3 here is CASSVGVSGSSYEQYF. Written as DNA, the CDR3 is TGTGCCAGCAGCGTAGGGGTTAGCGGGAGCTCCTACGAGCAGTACTTC. This chain joins TRBV9 and TRBJ2-7; 9 positions match TRBD2. Germline CDR1 SGDLS, CDR2 YYNGEE. J gave up 0 bases and V 0 bases, and 4 bases lay outside the gene matches. CDR3 size: 16 residues.

This clonotype occurred a few times. This chain joins TRBV9 and TRBJ2-7, with D perhaps given as TRBD1 or TRBD2 (6 bases each). Germline lookup yields CDR1 SGDLS and CDR2 YYNGEE. V was pared by 3 bases and J by 5 bases, with 18 bases between. CDR3 length: 15 amino acids. CDR3 loop: CASSARGAGTHEQYF. In DNA, the CDR3 is TGTGCCAGCAGCGCGAGGGGGGCTGGAACCCACGAGCAGTACTTC.

This clonotype was counted at least ten times. V usage is TRBV5-4 and J usage is TRBJ2-7; D may be TRBD1 (5 bases). This CDR3 is 14 amino acids long. Trimming shortened V by 0 bases and J by 5 bases, and 12 bases separated the two germline ends. The V gene's germline CDR1 is SGHNT and CDR2 YYREEE (reference sequence). The CDR3 region has the DNA TGTGCCAGCAGCTTGGGATTTGGGGCGGACGAGCAGTACTTC. It yields the protein CASSLGFGADEQYF.

This clonotype was seen at least ten times. The chain joins TRBV10-3 to TRBJ1-2, with TRBD1 as a possible D gene (5 bases). The CDR3 covers 13 residues. The germline V gene has CDR1 ENHRY and CDR2 SYGVKD. V lost 6 bases and J lost 5, with 13 bases in between. The CDR3 DNA sequence: TGTGCCATCAGCACCGGGACGGAGTATGGCTACACCTTC. Residues: CAISTGTEYGYTF.

V is TRBV19 and J is TRBJ1-2; D remains unclear. The CDR3 loop spans 14 amino acids. Germline lookup yields CDR1 LNHDA and CDR2 SQIVND (reference sequence). Trimming stripped 6 bases from V and 5 bases from J, with 16 bases between. The CDR3 spells CASRHPAASYGYTF. Written as DNA, the CDR3 is TGTGCCAGTAGACATCCGGCAGCTTCTTATGGCTACACCTTC.

This clonotype was observed many times. V is TRBV27 and J is TRBJ2-7, with 7 bases that match TRBD1. Germline trimming cut 6 bases from V and 7 bases from J; bases unmatched to any gene: 12. Germline CDR1 reads MNHEY; CDR2 reads SMNVEV (reference sequence). This CDR3 spans 14 amino acids. The CDR3 protein is CASSPPDRVWEQYF. Written as DNA, the CDR3 is TGTGCCAGCAGCCCCCCCGACAGGGTGTGGGAGCAGTACTTC.